These 25 T cell receptor beta chains originate from one sample sequenced in a study of blood T cell repertoires in COVID-19. Only in-frame clones appear in the TCRdb table, and some are missing; sequencing was by immunoSEQ multiplex PCR. This repertoire shows about 190,000 clones, about nine tenths found once; its top ten account for approximately 1.1%. The sequenced material came from peripheral blood. The receptor source for this set is a man under 40 with acute or convalescent COVID-19.

This chain links TRBV25-1 with TRBJ2-2, with 7 bases aligning to TRBD2. The CDR3 length is 16 residues. Germline V gene sequence: CDR1 MGHDK, CDR2 SYGVNS. J gave up 3 bases and V 1 base, and 5 bases lay outside the gene matches. The CDR3 loop reads CASSEWGGRDTGELFF. The CDR3 bases are TGTGCCAGCAGTGAATGGGGCGGGAGAGACACCGGGGAGCTGTTTTTT.

The chain joins TRBV18 to TRBJ2-5; 13 bases map to TRBD2. This CDR3 is 15 amino acids long. Trimming cost V 8 bases and J 2 bases; bases outside gene matches: 5. Germline V gives CDR1 KGHSH, CDR2 LQKENI. CDR3: CASAGLAGDQETQYF. The CDR3 nucleotides are TGTGCCAGCGCCGGACTAGCGGGGGATCAAGAGACCCAGTACTTC.

Many counts were recorded for this clone. The rearrangement links TRBV2 to TRBJ2-7; perhaps TRBD1 as D (6 bases). The CDR3 runs to 17 residues. Trimming pared 2 bases from V and 3 bases from J, leaving 20 bases between. The germline CDR1 and CDR2 sequences are SNHLY and FYNNEI. CDR3: CASSEWGLLNRHYEQYF. The CDR3 nucleotides read TGTGCCAGCAGTGAATGGGGGCTCCTCAATCGACACTACGAGCAGTACTTC. Variable domain in full (rest from reference TRBV2 and TRBJ2-7): EPEVTQTPSHQVTQMGQEVILRCVPISNHLYFYWYRQILGQKVEFLVSFYNNEISEKSEIFDDQFSVERPDGSNFTLKIRSTKLEDSAMYFCASSEWGLLNRHYEQYFGPGTRLTVT.

The gene calls are TRBV6-5 and TRBJ2-5, with 7 positions matching TRBD1. CDR1 is MNHEY, CDR2 SVGAGI, per germline. The CDR3 loop spans 13 amino acids. Trimming removed 6 bases from V and 4 bases from J; junction bases left unmatched: 5. CDR3 region: CASRTTGRETQYF. Here the CDR3 DNA reads TGTGCCAGCAGAACGACAGGGAGAGAGACCCAGTACTTC.

The chain combines TRBV5-8 with TRBJ1-4; possible D gene TRBD1, 6 bases. V lost 1 base and J 2 bases, leaving 9 bases between the germline ends. From germline, CDR1 is SGHTS and CDR2 YDEGEE. The CDR3 totals 15 residues. Here the CDR3 reads CASSLRGKTNEKLFF. The CDR3 DNA is TGTGCCAGCAGCTTGAGGGGGAAGACTAATGAAAAACTGTTTTTT.

CDR3 in amino acids: CASSYSILAGQGTQYF. In DNA, the CDR3 is TGTGCCAGCAGTTACTCGATCCTAGCGGGGCAGGGGACCCAGTACTTC. The chain is built from TRBV6-5 and TRBJ2-5, with TRBD2 identical over 9 bases. Germline V lookup: CDR1 MNHEY, CDR2 SVGAGI. V lost 0 bases, J lost 7 bases, and 9 bases stayed unmatched. The CDR3 has 16 residues.

The V call is TRBV5-1, the J call TRBJ2-2; 7 bases agree with TRBD1. V lost 3 bases, J lost 4 bases, and 3 bases stayed unmatched. From germline, CDR1 is SGHRS and CDR2 YFSETQ. This CDR3 has 14 amino acids. The CDR3 nucleotides are TGCGCCAGCAGCTCGGGACAGCGCACCGGGGAGCTGTTTTTT. As protein: CASSSGQRTGELFF.

The genes are TRBV3-1 (or the pseudogene TRBV3-2) and TRBJ1-2; maybe TRBD1 (5 bases). Deletions cut 5 bases from V and 4 bases from J, with 17 bases between. Germline assignment: CDR1 LGHDT and CDR2 YNNKEL (reference sequence). This CDR3 contains 15 residues. The CDR3 protein is CASSSRQTLGYGYTF. DNA for the CDR3: TGTGCCAGCAGCTCCCGACAGACGCTCGGCTATGGCTACACCTTC.

The CDR3 nucleotides are TGTGCCAGCAGCTTAAATAGCGGGAGCATCAAAGAGACCCAGTACTTC. It translates to CASSLNSGSIKETQYF. The chain combines TRBV7-9 with TRBJ2-5; TRBD2 agrees at 9 bases. The CDR3 is made up of 16 amino acids. Looked up from germline, CDR1 is SEHNR and CDR2 is FQNEAQ (reference sequence). After removal of 2 bases from V and 3 bases from J, the junction contained 7 bases not matched to a gene.

The chain links TRBV28 to TRBJ1-2, with D possibly matching TRBD1 (5 bases). This CDR3 region has 13 residues. Trimming took off 8 bases at V and 6 bases at J, with 16 bases between the two ends. Germline CDR1 is MDHEN and CDR2 is SYDVKM. The CDR3 reads CASCGTAVDGYTF. In DNA, the CDR3 is TGTGCCAGCTGCGGGACTGCGGTTGATGGCTACACCTTC.

The DNA of the CDR3 is TGCGCCAGCACGAGTCCGTTATATACGCAGTATTTT. This sequence encodes CASTSPLYTQYF. The chain employs TRBV5-1 and TRBJ2-3; D unclear. The V end lost 6 bases, the J end lost 7 bases, and 12 bases lay between the germline ends. The germline V gene has CDR1 SGHRS and CDR2 YFSETQ. The CDR3 spans 12 residues. Based on the CDR3 plus reference TRBV5-1 and TRBJ2-3, the full variable domain is KAGVTQTPRYLIKTRGQQVTLSCSPISGHRSVSWYQQTPGQGLQFLFEYFSETQRNKGNFPGRFSGRQFSNSRSEMNVSTLELGDSALYLCASTSPLYTQYFGPGTRLTVL.

This rearrangement joins TRBV6-5 to TRBJ1-3; weak D call: TRBD1 (5 bases). Looked up from germline, CDR1 is MNHEY and CDR2 is SVGAGI. There are 15 residues in the CDR3. V lost 7 bases to trimming and J lost 8 bases, with 21 bases between them. The CDR3 spells CASTPRSLRGDTIYF. In DNA, the CDR3 is TGTGCCAGCACTCCAAGGTCGCTAAGGGGTGACACCATATATTTT.

This chain connects TRBV28 to TRBJ1-5; 9 bases match TRBD1. The V gene's germline CDR1 is MDHEN and CDR2 SYDVKM. V shed 3 bases and J 4 bases; nucleotides not matched to a gene: 7. This CDR3 contains 16 residues. The CDR3, as DNA: TGTGCCAGCAGTTTCTCCCTGACAGGGGGTAATCAGCCCCAGCATTTT. It encodes CASSFSLTGGNQPQHF.

V gene TRBV7-9 combines with J gene TRBJ2-5, with 15 bases lining up with TRBD2. Losses at the gene ends were 5 bases for V and 5 bases for J; bases not matched to a gene: 15. Germline values: CDR1 SEHNR, CDR2 FQNEAQ (reference sequence). The CDR3 contains 19 residues. CDR3 residues: CASSRRDGLAGGPRETQYF. The CDR3 DNA reads as TGTGCCAGCAGCCGAAGAGACGGACTAGCGGGAGGGCCCCGGGAGACCCAGTACTTC.

V usage is TRBV5-1 and J usage is TRBJ1-4; the D gene is possibly TRBD1 (5 bases). Between the trimmed V and J ends, which lost 4 bases and 5 bases, there was a span of 27 bases. From germline, CDR1 is SGHRS and CDR2 YFSETQ. This CDR3 has 19 residues. The CDR3: CASSQGGAARSSRNEKLFF. CDR3 DNA: TGCGCCAGCAGCCAAGGCGGGGCAGCCCGCTCCTCCCGGAATGAAAAACTGTTTTTT. Based on the CDR3 plus reference TRBV5-1 and TRBJ1-4, the full variable domain is KAGVTQTPRYLIKTRGQQVTLSCSPISGHRSVSWYQQTPGQGLQFLFEYFSETQRNKGNFPGRFSGRQFSNSRSEMNVSTLELGDSALYLCASSQGGAARSSRNEKLFFGSGTQLSVL.

The V gene is TRBV7-8, the J gene TRBJ2-3; D gene unclear. Germline values: CDR1 SGHVS, CDR2 FQNEAQ. CDR3 length: 12 amino acids. V lost 5 bases, J lost 2 bases, and 5 bases lay in between. The CDR3 protein is CASSVSTDTQYF. The CDR3 DNA follows: TGTGCCAGCAGCGTATCCACAGATACGCAGTATTTT.

CDR3 loop: CASSSTRESYNEQFF. The DNA for the CDR3 is TGTGCCAGCAGCTCCACTAGGGAGTCCTACAATGAGCAGTTCTTC. The chain uses TRBV11-2 and TRBJ2-1, with D possibly being TRBD2 (5 bases). Germline lookup yields CDR1 SGHAT and CDR2 FQNNGV. The CDR3 runs 15 residues. V dropped 4 bases and J dropped 1 base, with 11 bases sitting between them.

J is TRBJ2-2 and V is TRBV10-3, with D possibly TRBD2 on 6 matching bases. Germline V CDR1 and CDR2: ENHRY, SYGVKD. The length of the CDR3 is 15 residues. Trimming cost V 4 bases and J 3 bases, with 12 bases left between them. In nucleotides, the CDR3 is TGTGCCATCAGTGCGGCGGGGTTTCACACCGGGGAGCTGTTTTTT. Protein product: CAISAAGFHTGELFF.

This rearrangement joins TRBV7-3 to TRBJ1-2, with 9 bases matching TRBD1. The CDR3 length is 15 residues. Germline values: CDR1 SGHTA, CDR2 FQGTGA. Trimming took 5 bases from V and 2 from J; bases not matched to a gene: 6. This CDR3 is CASSPRTGENYGYTF. The CDR3 DNA is TGTGCCAGCAGCCCGCGGACAGGGGAAAACTATGGCTACACCTTC.

This rearrangement joins TRBV19 to TRBJ2-2; 7 bases fit TRBD1. Losses at the gene ends were 5 bases for V and 6 bases for J; bases not matched to a gene: 21. Germline lookup yields CDR1 LNHDA and CDR2 SQIVND (reference sequence). The CDR3 covers 19 residues. Written as DNA, the CDR3 is TGTGCCAGTAGTTCCTATTACAGGGGTTCGGGCCTTAGGTCCGGGGAGCTGTTTTTT. This gives the protein CASSSYYRGSGLRSGELFF. The variable domain in full, with the rest retrieved from reference TRBV19 and TRBJ2-2, is DGGITQSPKYLFRKEGQNVTLSCEQNLNHDAMYWYRQDPGQGLRLIYYSQIVNDFQKGDIAEGYSVSREKKESFPLTVTSAQKNPTAFYLCASSSYYRGSGLRSGELFFGEGSRLTVL.

The chain uses TRBV7-3 and TRBJ1-1, with 8 bases aligning to TRBD1. From germline, CDR1 is SGHTA and CDR2 FQGTGA. The J segment lost 0 bases and the V segment lost 5 bases, leaving 5 bases of the junction unmatched. The CDR3 covers 15 residues. CDR3 region: CASSPGQGMNTEAFF. As DNA, the CDR3 is TGTGCCAGCAGCCCAGGACAGGGAATGAACACTGAAGCTTTCTTT.

The J gene is TRBJ1-5, the V gene TRBV12-3 or TRBV12-4, with D unclear. V was cut by 5 bases and J by 7 bases, with 9 bases left in between. CDR3 length: 12 amino acids. The CDR3 protein is CASSPLGQPQHF. CDR3 in DNA: TGTGCCAGCAGTCCCCTCGGGCAGCCCCAGCATTTT.

The J gene is TRBJ2-5, the V gene TRBV27; possibly TRBD2 for D (7 bases). Germline V gives CDR1 MNHEY, CDR2 SMNVEV (reference sequence). Trimming took off 3 bases at V and 7 bases at J, with 18 bases between the two ends. The CDR3 totals 15 residues. The CDR3 region is CASSFGRGGDGTQYF. In DNA form, the CDR3 reads TGTGCCAGCAGTTTCGGAAGAGGGGGGGATGGGACCCAGTACTTC.

The rearrangement uses TRBV5-4 and TRBJ2-7; weak D call: TRBD2 (6 bases). V lost 3 bases and J 9 bases, leaving 25 bases between the germline ends. CDR1 and CDR2 (germline): SGHNT, YYREEE (reference sequence). The CDR3 covers 16 residues. CDR3 in DNA: TGTGCCAGCAGCTGGGGTCGTGAAGGGGCGCGGGGTGCGCAGTACTTC. This translates into CASSWGREGARGAQYF.

This clone was seen a handful of times. The chain employs TRBV30 and TRBJ1-6; D unresolved. CDR1 is GTSNPN and CDR2 is SVGIG in the germline V gene (reference sequence). The CDR3 sequence is 13 residues long. Between the trimmed V and J ends, which lost 2 bases and 7 bases, there was a span of 9 bases. In DNA form, the CDR3 reads TGTGCCTGGAGTCCAGGATCAAATTCACCCCTCCACTTT. Its translation: CAWSPGSNSPLHF.